This T cell receptor (beta chain) was sequenced in a study of PD-1 blockade in classical Hodgkin lymphoma. Each of the patients experienced relapse following autologous stem cell transplantation, and their brentuximab vedotin exposure differed. This CDR3 has 18 amino acids. Germline V gene sequence: CDR1 SGHTA, CDR2 FQGNSA. Trimming left V 2 bases short and J 2 bases short, with 16 bases between. Some clones are missing from TCRdb's copy, which holds only in-frame ones; the method was immunoSEQ multiplex PCR. The repertoire holds some 31,000 clones, with around 70% as singletons. The gene calls are TRBV7-2 and TRBJ2-6, with D perhaps given as TRBD1 or TRBD2 (6 bases each). Source: peripheral blood mononuclear cells (PBMCs), taken before the second cycle of nivolumab. The sequence came from a human donor with classical Hodgkin lymphoma. The CDR3 sequence: CASSLRFGGRTGANVLTF. The DNA of the CDR3 is TGTGCCAGCAGCTTACGCTTCGGGGGCCGGACTGGGGCCAACGTCCTGACTTTC.